The rows below give T cell receptor beta chains drawn from one sample of a study of T cells and Merkel cell carcinoma outcomes. Here immunoSEQ multiplex PCR was the method, and the copy in TCRdb shows in-frame clones only, minus some. The sample holds some 13 clones. Sequencing input: tumor tissue from Merkel cell carcinoma. These TCRs come from a human donor with Merkel cell carcinoma. The CDR3 runs from the conserved cysteine through the conserved F or W. Each record gives: V gene, D gene, J gene, CDR3 protein. The D gene is left open where the match is weak.

TRBV23-1	TRBD2	TRBJ2-2	CASSQQTSGRTGELFF
TRBV6-4	TRBD1	TRBJ1-1	CASRETGRDTEAFF
TRBV7-6	NA	TRBJ1-2	CASSNNFESTYGYTF
TRBV7-9	NA	TRBJ1-2	CASSLPGPNYGYTF
TRBV19	NA	TRBJ2-5	CASSRGGETQYF